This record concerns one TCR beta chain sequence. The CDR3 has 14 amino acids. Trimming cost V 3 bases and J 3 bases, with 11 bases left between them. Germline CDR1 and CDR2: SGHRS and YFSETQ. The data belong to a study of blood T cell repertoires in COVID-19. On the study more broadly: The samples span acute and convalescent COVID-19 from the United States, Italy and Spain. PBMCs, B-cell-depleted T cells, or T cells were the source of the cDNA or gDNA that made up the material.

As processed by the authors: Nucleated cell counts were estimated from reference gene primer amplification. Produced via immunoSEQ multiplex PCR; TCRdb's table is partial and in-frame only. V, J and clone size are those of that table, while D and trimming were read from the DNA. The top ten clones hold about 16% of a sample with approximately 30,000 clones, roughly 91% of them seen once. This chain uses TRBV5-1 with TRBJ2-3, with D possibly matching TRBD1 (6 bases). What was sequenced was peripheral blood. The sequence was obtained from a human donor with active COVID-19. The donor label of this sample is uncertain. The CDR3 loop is CASSSQTGTDTQYF. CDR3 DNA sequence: TGCGCCAGCAGCTCCCAAACAGGGACAGATACGCAGTATTTT. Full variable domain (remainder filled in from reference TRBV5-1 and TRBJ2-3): KAGVTQTPRYLIKTRGQQVTLSCSPISGHRSVSWYQQTPGQGLQFLFEYFSETQRNKGNFPGRFSGRQFSNSRSEMNVSTLELGDSALYLCASSSQTGTDTQYFGPGTRLTVL.